This TCR beta chain was captured in a study of T cells expressing NK-cell markers. From the 5' RACE reads, TCRdb lists one entry per CDR3 protein and no DNA. The sample includes 300,000 to 450,000 distinct CDR3 sequences. Germline CDR1 and CDR2: MNHNS and SASEGT. This CDR3 is built from 14 residues. This chain links TRBV6-1 with TRBJ2-5; TCRdb reports TRBD1, a call that lacks DNA to check it against. The specimen sequenced was blood T cells: a sorted CD56 or NKG2C T cell subset, CD4+ or CD8+ T cells, or bulk PBMC T cells (not recorded which). The TCR sequence derives from a man aged 18-70 years in good health. CDR3 region: CASLPRGRLETQYF.